This TCR beta chain derives from a study of T cell responses to AZD1222 COVID-19 vaccine. Study-wide findings and caveats: Reports say nearly half of spike-specific TCRs go after unmutated variant regions. Two doses of AZD1222 preceded a rise in Spike-specific TCR breadth and depth. Among the donors, most were white British and more were female, and clonal diversity was possibly underestimated. All repertoire sampling was performed exclusively after the peak T cell response.

Only in-frame clones appear in the TCRdb table, and some are missing; sequencing was by immunoSEQ multiplex PCR. The sample consists of roughly 270,000 clones, about 94% of them appearing once. The V and J ends lost 8 bases and 1 base respectively, with 6 bases between them. CDR3 length: 11 residues. In germline, CDR1 is MDHEN, CDR2 SYDVKM. A single count supports this clone. No antigen is known for it. The sequence derives from an adult who received the AZD1222 COVID-19 vaccine. Source: peripheral blood, taken 28 days after the second AZD1222 dose. The chain combines TRBV28 with TRBJ2-7, with D hard to call. The chain's CDR3 is CASVGSYEQYF. The CDR3 DNA follows: TGTGCCAGCGTTGGTTCCTACGAGCAGTACTTC.